This TCR beta chain comes out of a study of cytomegalovirus exposure and HLA in healthy donors. Study-wide background: The roughly 700 first-cohort repertoires and the 95 to 150 validation repertoires shared the same platform, a later analysis reported. Notes on the study in general: The authors listed some 160 TCR beta chains as cytomegalovirus-associated.

This clone was detected once. The antigen is undetermined. V shed 0 bases and J 6 bases; nucleotides not matched to a gene: 9. This CDR3 spans 18 amino acids. Germline CDR1 reads MGHRA; CDR2 reads YSYEKL. Profiling relied on immunoSEQ multiplex PCR, and the TCRdb table lists in-frame clones only, not all of them. The table lists 65,000 or so clones, about 90% of them singletons, with about 1.2% in the top ten. The chain carries TRBV4-1 and TRBJ1-5; TRBD1 agrees at 12 bases. The TCR originated in a woman between 18 and 29 years old in good health and CMV-seronegative. Sequences were obtained from PBMCs. CDR3 nucleotide sequence: TGCGCCAGCAGCCAAGATACTCCGGGACAGGGGGCGACTCAGCCCCAGCATTTT. It is translated as CASSQDTPGQGATQPQHF.